These 22 T cell receptor beta chains were sequenced from one sample in a study of T cells in Graves' hyperthyroidism and ophthalmopathy. What was amplified from RNA transcripts were TCR beta CDR3 regions. In the first-round RT-PCR of the TCR CDR3, the HTBI primer set was used. TCRdb ran MiXCR on the multiplex PCR reads and lists one entry per CDR3 protein. In the table there are fewer than 350,000 distinct CDR3 sequences, roughly 20% of which are singletons. The specimen was blood. These receptors came from a man between 45 and 60 years old with Graves' ophthalmopathy.

Many counts were recorded for this clonotype. The V gene is TRBV7-8, the J gene TRBJ2-5; TRBD1 is a possible D gene (5 bases). The germline V and J ends were trimmed by 9 bases and 7 bases, with 18 bases remaining between them. CDR3 length: 13 amino acids. Looked up from germline, CDR1 is SGHVS and CDR2 is FQNEAQ. The CDR3 protein is CASSRDSTGTQYF. The CDR3 DNA reads TGTGCCAGTAGCCGAGACAGCACGGGGACCCAGTACTTC.

The J gene is TRBJ2-6, the V gene TRBV5-6, with D possibly matching TRBD2 (6 bases). V gave up 0 bases and J gave up 0 bases, with 13 bases separating them. CDR3 length: 18 amino acids. CDR1 is SGHDT, CDR2 YYEEEE, per germline. The CDR3 loop reads CASSLGPAGSSGANVLTF. The CDR3 nucleotides are TGTGCCAGCAGCTTGGGTCCAGCGGGTAGCTCTGGGGCCAACGTCCTGACTTTC.

The chain uses TRBV7-9 and TRBJ2-5, with D possibly matching TRBD1 (6 bases). The germline CDR1 and CDR2 sequences are SEHNR and FQNEAQ (reference sequence). Between the trimmed V and J ends, which lost 6 bases and 1 base, there was a span of 9 bases. This CDR3 has 13 amino acids. The CDR3 sequence: CASRQGIQETQYF. CDR3 coding DNA: TGTGCCAGCAGGCAGGGGATCCAAGAGACCCAGTACTTC.

This clonotype has just a few counts. V and J are TRBV18 and TRBJ2-7; D is unclear. With 8 bases removed from V and 0 bases from J, the gap between germline ends came to 14 bases. The germline V gene encodes CDR1 KGHSH and CDR2 LQKENI. The CDR3 extends over 14 amino acids. CDR3 protein: CASLGTRNSYEQYF. In DNA, the CDR3 is TGTGCCAGCCTCGGTACGCGTAACTCCTACGAGCAGTACTTC. Looking up the rest from reference TRBV18 and TRBJ2-7 gives the full variable domain: NAGVMQNPRHLVRRRGQEARLRCSPMKGHSHVYWYRQLPEEGLKFMVYLQKENIIDESGMPKERFSAEFPKEGPSILRIQQVVRGDSAAYFCASLGTRNSYEQYFGPGTRLTVT.

At least ten counts were recorded for this clonotype. This chain connects TRBV3-1 to TRBJ2-2, with D uncertain. CDR1 LGHDT and CDR2 YNNKEL come from the germline V gene (reference sequence). V lost 0 bases, J lost 8 bases, and 4 bases lay in between. This CDR3 has 12 amino acids. The CDR3 nucleotides are TGTGCCAGCAGCCAAGAATCTGGGGAGCTGTTTTTT. Encoded protein: CASSQESGELFF.

With regard to this clonotype: Mismatch with germline at one junction end may stem from a read error. The chain recombines TRBV7-6 with TRBJ1-6; D is perhaps TRBD1 (6 bases). CDR1 is SGHVS and CDR2 is FNYEAQ in the germline V gene. This CDR3 has 16 residues. CDR3 bases: TGTGCCAGCAGCCCACGACTGGACAGTTTTAATTTACCCCTCCACTTT. Amino acids: CASSPRLDSFNLPLHF.

This clonotype has just a few counts. The chain combines TRBV28 with TRBJ2-5; D unclear. This CDR3 comprises 14 residues. Germline V CDR1 and CDR2: MDHEN, SYDVKM. V was clipped by 6 bases and J by 2 bases, with 13 bases between them. The CDR3 sequence: CASSAPGRQETQYF. DNA for the CDR3: TGTGCCAGCAGCGCCCCTGGCAGACAAGAGACCCAGTACTTC.

This clonotype was counted at least ten times. The V and J genes are TRBV12-3 or TRBV12-4 and TRBJ2-2; a weak D match, TRBD2 (6 bases). The CDR3 is 13 residues long. Trimming removed 3 bases at V and 6 bases at J, with 8 bases between. CDR3 in DNA: TGTGCCAGCAGTTTTACGGGAGCCGGGGAGCTGTTTTTT. As protein: CASSFTGAGELFF.

This clonotype was counted ten times or more. This rearrangement joins TRBV11-2 to TRBJ2-3; 8 bases align to TRBD2. The V gene end was trimmed by 5 bases and the J gene end by 6 bases; junction bases not matched to a gene: 7. The CDR3 is 14 amino acids. Germline CDR1 reads SGHAT; CDR2 reads FQNNGV. CDR3 sequence (DNA): TGTGCCAGCAGCATTAGTGGCGGGGGGGATACGCAGTATTTT. Its translation is CASSISGGGDTQYF.

This clonotype was observed a few times. This chain joins TRBV29-1 and TRBJ2-7; 9 bases line up with TRBD1. The CDR3 has 14 amino acids. Germline CDR1 and CDR2: SQVTM and ANQGSEA. Unmatched junction bases numbered 7, after V lost 6 bases and J lost 1 base. CDR3 protein: CSVRMGQGSYEQYF. As DNA, the CDR3 is TGCAGCGTCAGGATGGGACAGGGATCCTACGAGCAGTACTTC.

V is TRBV20-1 and J is TRBJ2-7; the match to TRBD2 covers 8 bases. The CDR3 has 15 residues. The V gene's germline CDR1 is DFQATT and CDR2 SNEGSKA (reference sequence). V lost 6 bases and J lost 1; bases outside the gene matches: 11. CDR3 sequence: CSAATGTSSSYEQYF. The CDR3 DNA sequence: TGCAGTGCAGCAACCGGGACTAGTAGTTCCTACGAGCAGTACTTC.

V gene TRBV4-1 combines with J gene TRBJ2-2; 13 bases map to TRBD2. V dropped 3 bases and J dropped 4; count of bases not matched to a gene: 5. This CDR3 comprises 17 residues. CDR1 is MGHRA, CDR2 YSYEKL, per germline. The CDR3 protein is CASSHGLAGAVTGELFF. In nucleotides, the CDR3 is TGCGCCAGCAGCCATGGACTAGCGGGAGCGGTCACCGGGGAGCTGTTTTTT.

This clonotype was recorded many times. The J gene is TRBJ2-1, the V gene TRBV6-1, with D possibly being TRBD2 (6 bases). Germline values: CDR1 MNHNS, CDR2 SASEGT. The CDR3 loop spans 15 amino acids. V shed 4 bases and J shed 1 base, with 11 bases lying between them. Here the CDR3 reads CASSASGGSYNEQFF. In nucleotides, the CDR3 is TGTGCCAGCAGTGCGTCCGGGGGTTCCTACAATGAGCAGTTCTTC.

The V gene is TRBV20-1, the J gene TRBJ2-7; D gene ambiguous. Trimming removed 2 bases at V and 4 bases at J, with 9 bases between. This CDR3 has 12 amino acids. CDR1 and CDR2 (germline): DFQATT, SNEGSKA (reference sequence). The CDR3 here is CSARSGIYEQYF. The CDR3 DNA reads as TGCAGTGCTAGAAGTGGGATATACGAGCAGTACTTC.

The chain links TRBV5-1 to TRBJ2-5; 7 bases match TRBD1. V lost 4 bases and J lost 4; bases outside the gene matches: 10. The CDR3 has 15 residues. Germline CDR1 and CDR2: SGHRS and YFSETQ. The CDR3 sequence is CASSGTGEGGETQYF. CDR3 sequence (DNA): TGCGCCAGCAGCGGAACAGGGGAAGGGGGAGAGACCCAGTACTTC.

The genes are TRBV19 and TRBJ2-5; 10 bases fit TRBD1. V lost 6 bases to trimming and J lost 5 bases; unmatched junction nucleotides: 6. The CDR3 spans 14 residues. Germline values: CDR1 LNHDA, CDR2 SQIVND (reference sequence). CDR3 protein: CASRPTTGGETQYF. CDR3 bases: TGTGCCAGTAGACCTACGACAGGGGGCGAGACCCAGTACTTC.

This clonotype has only a few counts. A much bigger clone sits one base away, suggesting this may be a read error. The chain combines TRBV20-1 with TRBJ2-3; unclear D gene. CDR1 is DFQATT, CDR2 SNEGSKA, per germline (reference sequence). V was pared by 4 bases and J by 9 bases, with 11 bases between. This CDR3 is built from 11 residues. CDR3 coding DNA: TGCAGTGCTACGATTACGGTCACGCAGTATTTT. This encodes CSATITVTQYF.

This clonotype was recorded at least ten times. The V and J genes are TRBV3-1 and TRBJ1-3; D gene unclear. Germline loops: CDR1 LGHDT, CDR2 YNNKEL (reference sequence). The CDR3 runs 17 residues. Trimming left V 0 bases short and J 0 bases short, with 12 bases between. The CDR3 DNA reads TGTGCCAGCAGCCAAGACGGACGGACGATCTCTGGAAACACCATATATTTT. Its protein product is CASSQDGRTISGNTIYF.

This clonotype was seen a handful of times. V and J are TRBV7-9 and TRBJ1-2; 8 nucleotides agree with TRBD1. The CDR3 extends over 15 amino acids. Germline loops: CDR1 SEHNR, CDR2 FQNEAQ (reference sequence). The ends lost 4 bases at V and 1 base at J; junction bases unmatched: 5. The CDR3 DNA is TGTGCCAGCAGCTCGGACAGGGATTATAACTATGGCTACACCTTC. The encoded protein is CASSSDRDYNYGYTF.

Ten or more counts support this clonotype. This chain joins TRBV18 and TRBJ1-3; tentative D call: TRBD1 (5 bases). CDR1 KGHSH and CDR2 LQKENI come from the germline V gene. The CDR3 runs to 14 residues. The ends were cut back, 2 bases at V and 2 bases at J, with 7 bases in the middle. The CDR3 DNA follows: TGTGCCAGCTCACCATCAGGGCCTGGAAACACCATATATTTT. Translation: CASSPSGPGNTIYF.

A few counts support this clonotype. A much larger clone differs from this one at a single base, so this may be a read error. The chain joins TRBV2 to TRBJ1-4; D remains ambiguous. Trimming cost V 5 bases and J 5 bases, with 15 bases left between them. Per germline, CDR1 SNHLY and CDR2 FYNNEI. This CDR3 comprises 15 residues. CDR3 residues: CASSPDVRPNEKLFF. CDR3 bases: TGTGCCAGCAGTCCTGACGTGAGACCCAATGAAAAACTGTTTTTT.

This clonotype was seen a handful of times. The chain links TRBV5-1 to TRBJ1-6; D remains ambiguous. The CDR3 is 17 amino acids. V dropped 1 base and J dropped 0 bases, with 11 bases sitting between them. The germline gives CDR1 SGHRS, CDR2 YFSETQ. The CDR3 region has the DNA TGCGCCAGCAGCTTGAGAGGAGCGGGCTCCTATAATTCACCCCTCCACTTT. This gives the protein CASSLRGAGSYNSPLHF.